These 28 T cell receptor beta chains came from one sample sequenced in a study of blood T cells in healthy people across ages. Using a J-beta primer mix together with a sample-barcoded 5' primer, a second PCR was run for roughly 7 to 12 cycles. A single record per CDR3 protein comes from TCRdb applying MiXCR to the 5' RACE reads. The repertoire holds 1.4 million to 1.5 million distinct CDR3 sequences, with 40% to 50% as singletons. Material for sequencing was blood. The receptors originated from a woman younger than 30 in good health.

In this sample, this clonotype turned up a few times. The V gene is TRBV2, the J gene TRBJ1-2, with D maybe TRBD1 (5 bases). The CDR3 totals 15 residues. Germline V lookup: CDR1 SNHLY, CDR2 FYNNEI. Trimming left V 4 bases short and J 0 bases short, with 12 bases between. CDR3 in DNA: TGTGCCAGCAGTGTGGACGGGGGGGCTAACTATGGCTACACCTTC. It yields the protein CASSVDGGANYGYTF. The complete variable domain, with remaining parts taken from reference TRBV2 and TRBJ1-2, reads EPEVTQTPSHQVTQMGQEVILRCVPISNHLYFYWYRQILGQKVEFLVSFYNNEISEKSEIFDDQFSVERPDGSNFTLKIRSTKLEDSAMYFCASSVDGGANYGYTFGSGTRLTVV.

A remark on this clonotype: A much larger clone differs by one base, so this may be a read error. The chain is built from TRBV29-1 and TRBJ2-5; D is possibly TRBD1 (6 bases). Germline V gives CDR1 SQVTM, CDR2 ANQGSEA. Deletions cut 6 bases from V and 12 bases from J, with 23 bases between. The CDR3 sequence is 13 residues long. The CDR3: CSVPATGSEEEYF. DNA for the CDR3: TGCAGCGTCCCTGCTACAGGGTCGGAGGAAGAGTACTTC.

The rearrangement joins TRBV20-1 to TRBJ2-7; D unclear. The CDR3 loop spans 12 amino acids. Trimming removed 3 bases from V and 1 base from J, with 7 bases in between. Germline values: CDR1 DFQATT, CDR2 SNEGSKA (reference sequence). This CDR3 reads CSASSQSYEQYF. In DNA, the CDR3 is TGCAGTGCTAGTAGTCAGTCCTACGAGCAGTACTTC.

This clonotype showed up just once. V and J are TRBV30 and TRBJ1-1; the match to TRBD1 covers 8 bases. The V and J ends lost 2 bases and 2 bases, in that order; junction bases with no gene match: 4. The germline CDR1 and CDR2 sequences are GTSNPN and SVGIG (reference sequence). This CDR3 region has 14 residues. CDR3 nucleotides: TGTGCCTGGAGTCTGGGACAGGCAAACACTGAAGCTTTCTTT. The encoded protein is CAWSLGQANTEAFF.

CDR3 DNA sequence: TGTGCCAGCAGTTTTCAGGAGACTTACGAGCAGTACTTC. Translating it yields CASSFQETYEQYF. The J gene is TRBJ2-5, the V gene TRBV12-3 or TRBV12-4; D ambiguous. The J call is doubtful: the DNA matches TRBJ2-7 better. This CDR3 has 13 amino acids.

This clonotype came up a few times. V usage is TRBV7-9 and J usage is TRBJ2-3, with 8 positions matching TRBD1. This CDR3 spans 15 amino acids. The junction had 4 bases not matched to a gene; V was cut back by 5 bases and J by 0 bases. Per the germline V gene, CDR1 is SEHNR and CDR2 is FQNEAQ (reference sequence). This CDR3 is CASSTGQGSTDTQYF. CDR3 DNA sequence: TGTGCCAGCAGCACTGGACAGGGAAGCACAGATACGCAGTATTTT.

This clonotype has only a few counts. This chain's CDR3 is CAGDRGGETQYF. DNA of the CDR3: TGTGCCGGCGACAGAGGAGGAGAGACCCAGTACTTC. The V call is TRBV6-1, the J call TRBJ2-5, with D perhaps TRBD1 or TRBD2 (5 bases each). The CDR3 contains 12 residues. The V and J ends lost 11 bases and 4 bases respectively, with 14 bases between them. Germline CDR1 MNHNS, CDR2 SASEGT.

This clonotype was counted between two and nine times. The chain couples TRBV20-1 to TRBJ2-5; D gene uncertain. The CDR3 is 13 residues long. V was clipped by 6 bases and J by 1 base, with 12 bases between them. CDR1 is DFQATT and CDR2 is SNEGSKA in the germline V gene (reference sequence). The CDR3 DNA sequence: TGCAGTGCCCCGTTTATTAGCCAAGAGACCCAGTACTTC. Amino acids: CSAPFISQETQYF.

The chain links TRBV10-2 to TRBJ2-5, with 10 bases aligning to TRBD1. Trimming at V came to 9 bases and at J to 2 bases, leaving 9 bases not matched to a gene. Germline values: CDR1 WSHSY, CDR2 SAAADI. This CDR3 comprises 15 residues. The CDR3 DNA reads as TGCGCCAGAGGAGTGGACAGGGGGGATCAAGAGACCCAGTACTTC. Translation: CARGVDRGDQETQYF.

This clonotype showed up just a few times. The genes are TRBV4-1 and TRBJ2-4; TRBD2 agrees at 13 bases. Germline V gene data show CDR1 as MGHRA and CDR2 as YSYEKL. CDR3 length: 17 residues. Trimming removed 1 base from V and 3 bases from J; junction bases left unmatched: 3. The CDR3 sequence: CASSQGRTSGSKNIQYF. The CDR3 DNA reads TGCGCCAGCAGCCAAGGGCGGACTAGCGGGAGCAAAAACATTCAGTACTTC.

The V call is TRBV7-9, the J call TRBJ2-3; TRBD2 aligns across 9 bases. V was clipped by 5 bases and J by 2 bases; unmatched bases: 5. The CDR3 totals 15 residues. The germline V gene encodes CDR1 SEHNR and CDR2 FQNEAQ (reference sequence). In nucleotides, the CDR3 is TGTGCCAGCAGCCCCCGCGGGGGGGCCACAGATACGCAGTATTTT. It yields the protein CASSPRGGATDTQYF.

The sample holds a few counts of this clonotype. V gene TRBV9 combines with J gene TRBJ2-7; possibly TRBD1 for D (5 bases). V was clipped by 2 bases and J by 3 bases, with 9 bases between them. Germline V gives CDR1 SGDLS, CDR2 YYNGEE. This CDR3 contains 13 residues. The CDR3 coding sequence is TGTGCCAGCAGCGTGACAGAGCACTACGAGCAGTACTTC. It encodes CASSVTEHYEQYF.

The table lists this clonotype with many counts. The chain couples TRBV6-5 to TRBJ1-2; possibly TRBD1 for D (5 bases). The germline V gene has CDR1 MNHEY and CDR2 SVGAGI. Trimming took off 6 bases at V and 7 bases at J, with 9 bases between the two ends. This CDR3 spans 11 amino acids. Written as DNA, the CDR3 is TGTGCCAGCAGGCAGGGTAGTGGCTACACCTTC. It encodes CASRQGSGYTF.

The chain employs TRBV20-1 and TRBJ2-1; 11 nucleotides align to TRBD2. J was trimmed by 3 bases and V by 3 bases; bases with no gene match: 13. This CDR3 is built from 18 residues. CDR1 DFQATT and CDR2 SNEGSKA come from the germline V gene (reference sequence). DNA for the CDR3: TGCAGTGCTAGCCTCCCGGGACTAGCGGCTTCGCTCTACAATGAGCAGTTCTTC. Translated: CSASLPGLAASLYNEQFF.

This rearrangement joins TRBV4-1 to TRBJ2-7, with TRBD1 matching over 7 bases. V lost 4 bases and J lost 2; bases outside the gene matches: 8. The germline V gene has CDR1 MGHRA and CDR2 YSYEKL. The CDR3 consists of 15 residues. The CDR3 spells CASSLKRGTAYEQYF. The CDR3 nucleotides are TGCGCCAGCAGCCTAAAAAGGGGGACAGCCTACGAGCAGTACTTC.

This clonotype was detected only a few times. The rearrangement joins TRBV20-1 to TRBJ2-1, with D maybe TRBD1 (5 bases). Germline-derived CDR1 and CDR2 are DFQATT and SNEGSKA (reference sequence). The CDR3 extends over 13 amino acids. This chain's CDR3 is CSHALGAVNEQFF. The CDR3 DNA sequence: TGCAGCCACGCGTTAGGGGCGGTCAATGAGCAGTTCTTC.

The DNA for the CDR3 is TGTGCCAGCAGGAAGGGACATAATAGGGAGACCCAGTACTTC. Translated: CASRKGHNRETQYF. The chain carries TRBV28 and TRBJ2-7; possible D gene TRBD1, 6 bases. The DNA matches TRBJ2-5 better at its end, which makes the J call doubtful. The germline gives CDR1 MDHEN, CDR2 SYDVKM. The CDR3 consists of 14 residues.

This sequence joins TRBV2 and TRBJ2-1; possibly TRBD2 for D (5 bases). Per germline, CDR1 SNHLY and CDR2 FYNNEI. V lost 8 bases and J lost 3, with 8 bases in between. This CDR3 has 12 amino acids. The CDR3 loop is CASVRDYNEQFF. The CDR3 nucleotides read TGTGCCAGCGTCCGGGACTACAATGAGCAGTTCTTC.

The table lists this clonotype with a count of one. An end of the junction differs from the germline gene, which may be a read error. The V gene is TRBV6-6, the J gene TRBJ1-2; 10 bases match TRBD1. Germline V gives CDR1 MNHNY, CDR2 SVGAGI (reference sequence). There are 17 residues in the CDR3. Here the CDR3 DNA reads TGTGTCAGCACCAATGAACCGAGCAGACAGGGGGCGGGTGGCTACACCTTC. Amino acids: CVSTNEPSRQGAGGYTF.

The chain combines TRBV24-1 with TRBJ1-2; tentatively, D is TRBD1 (6 bases). Germline V CDR1 and CDR2: KGHDR, SFDVKD. The ends were cut back, 0 bases at V and 2 bases at J, with 9 bases in the middle. This CDR3 is built from 15 residues. The CDR3 is CATSDLAGGNYGYTF. In DNA form, the CDR3 reads TGTGCCACCAGTGATTTGGCCGGGGGCAACTATGGCTACACCTTC.

In DNA, the CDR3 is TGTGCTAGTGGACCGATTAGCGGGAGTCGGGATGAGCAGTTCTTC. Protein sequence: CASGPISGSRDEQFF. The rearrangement uses TRBV12-5 and TRBJ2-1; 9 bases align to TRBD2. The CDR3 loop spans 15 amino acids. From germline, CDR1 is LGHNT and CDR2 FRNRAP. With 6 bases clipped from V and 8 bases from J, the junction kept 11 bases outside the gene matches.

This clonotype has more than one count but fewer than ten. The chain joins TRBV11-2 to TRBJ2-5; TRBD2 matches at 8 bases. V gave up 4 bases and J gave up 1 base; unmatched junction bases: 14. This CDR3 contains 18 residues. CDR1 and CDR2 (germline): SGHAT, FQNNGV. CDR3 loop: CASSSRWLAGVSQETQYF. CDR3 DNA: TGTGCCAGCAGCTCACGATGGCTAGCGGGTGTAAGCCAAGAGACCCAGTACTTC.

The genes are TRBV6-6 and TRBJ2-7; either TRBD1 or TRBD2 may fit D (5 bases each). CDR3 length equals 16 residues. Germline V gives CDR1 MNHNY, CDR2 SVGAGI (reference sequence). V lost 2 bases and J lost 7, with 21 bases in between. The CDR3 reads CASSYPSALGVEEQYF. The CDR3 DNA reads TGTGCCAGCAGTTACCCTTCCGCCTTGGGGGTTGAAGAGCAGTACTTC.

The rearrangement links TRBV20-1 to TRBJ2-5, with 10 bases aligning to TRBD2. This CDR3 is 14 amino acids long. The V segment lost 7 bases and the J segment 3 bases; nucleotides outside the gene matches: 8. Germline-derived CDR1 and CDR2 are DFQATT and SNEGSKA (reference sequence). The CDR3 nucleotides are TGCAGTGGAGAGCGGGGGGGCGTGGAAGAGACCCAGTACTTC. Its protein is CSGERGGVEETQYF.

The chain links TRBV29-1 to TRBJ2-7; D is ambiguous. The CDR3 sequence is 12 residues long. Germline values: CDR1 SQVTM, CDR2 ANQGSEA. The germline V and J ends were trimmed by 6 bases and 0 bases, with 9 bases remaining between them. The CDR3 loop is CSVQPNSYEQYF. The CDR3 DNA sequence: TGCAGCGTACAGCCCAACTCCTACGAGCAGTACTTC.

CDR3 residues: CSARGASGREDTQYF. In DNA, the CDR3 is TGCAGTGCTCGGGGGGCTAGCGGGAGGGAAGATACGCAGTATTTT. J is TRBJ2-3 and V is TRBV20-1; 12 bases align to TRBD2. Germline values: CDR1 DFQATT, CDR2 SNEGSKA (reference sequence). CDR3 length: 15 amino acids. Germline trimming cut 5 bases from V and 5 bases from J; bases unmatched to any gene: 8.

The gene calls are TRBV10-3 and TRBJ2-3; no reliable D call. CDR1 is ENHRY and CDR2 is SYGVKD in the germline V gene. The ends were cut back, 3 bases at V and 3 bases at J, with 4 bases in the middle. This CDR3 has 12 residues. The CDR3 region has the DNA TGTGCCATCAGTGAAACGACAGATACGCAGTATTTT. It yields the protein CAISETTDTQYF.

In this sample, this clonotype turned up a few times. This chain uses TRBV5-1 with TRBJ2-1; 11 bases are shared with TRBD1. The CDR3 totals 14 residues. Germline lookup yields CDR1 SGHRS and CDR2 YFSETQ. V gave up 7 bases and J gave up 7 bases; unmatched junction bases: 7. Written as DNA, the CDR3 is TGCGCCAGCTCGGACAGGGGGCGCGAAAATGAGCAGTTCTTC. Amino acids: CASSDRGRENEQFF.